Listed below are T cell receptor beta chains from one sample, sequenced in a study of regulatory dendritic cells for organ transplantation. The assay was immunoSEQ multiplex PCR, and TCRdb's table has in-frame clones only and misses some. Of fewer than 13,000 clones in the sample, around 65% were seen once. The specimen sequenced was memory CD8+ T cells from blood. The receptor set was obtained from a human donor in good health. The CDR3 runs from the conserved cysteine through the conserved F or W. The order of the fields is clone size, J gene, D gene, V gene, CDR3 protein, CDR3 DNA. A D gene is named only where the DNA matches it firmly. Not all rows give a size; the values are once, few, many and, for expanded clones, a class.

>.|TRBJ2-7|.|TRBV27
CASSDAAGQVYEQYF
TGTGCCAGCAGCGACGCGGCCGGGCAGGTCTACGAGCAGTACTTC
>.|TRBJ1-2|.|TRBV4-2
CASSHNRVRYGYTF
TGTGCCAGCAGCCACAACAGGGTCCGGTATGGCTACACCTTC
>few|TRBJ1-1|.|TRBV6-5
CASSYEGRTEAFF
TGTGCCAGCAGTTACGAGGGTAGGACTGAAGCTTTCTTT
>few|TRBJ2-2|.|TRBV4-1
CASSAGSGELFF
TGCGCCAGCAGCGCGGGTTCCGGGGAGCTGTTTTTT
>large|TRBJ1-4|TRBD1|TRBV15
CATSDTGASNEKLFF
TGTGCCACCAGCGACACAGGGGCCTCTAATGAAAAACTGTTTTTT
>.|TRBJ1-2|.|TRBV6-1
CASSPGYGYTF
TGTGCCAGCAGCCCGGGCTATGGCTACACCTTC
>.|TRBJ1-6|TRBD1|TRBV27
CASTPQSPTGLNSPLHF
TGTGCCAGCACACCCCAATCCCCGACAGGGTTGAATTCACCCCTCCACTTT
>few|TRBJ2-7|TRBD2|TRBV6-6
CASSYQTSGTLEQYF
TGTGCCAGCAGTTACCAGACTAGCGGGACGCTCGAGCAGTACTTC
>.|TRBJ2-1|.|TRBV4-3
CASSQEGVGGYNEQFF
TGCGCCAGCAGCCAAGAGGGGGTAGGGGGCTACAATGAGCAGTTCTTC
>medium-sized|TRBJ1-2|.|TRBV6-6
CASSSGTSPYGYTF
TGTGCCAGCAGCTCCGGGACATCTCCGTATGGCTACACCTTC
>.|TRBJ1-2|.|TRBV7-6
CASSLTVAAGYTF
TGTGCCAGCAGCTTGACAGTCGCGGCCGGCTACACCTTC
>large|TRBJ2-7|.|TRBV7-8
CASSLLPGAYEQYF
TGTGCCAGCAGCTTACTACCGGGAGCATACGAGCAGTACTTC
>.|TRBJ2-3|.|TRBV7-9
CASSFFGSGARDTQYF
TGTGCCAGCAGCTTTTTCGGTTCAGGGGCCCGAGATACGCAGTATTTT
>.|TRBJ1-4|.|TRBV13
CASSLRGGLGEKLFF
TGTGCCAGCAGCCTAAGGGGGGGGCTTGGTGAAAAACTGTTTTTT
>.|TRBJ1-2|TRBD1|TRBV7-9
CASSRGGGQGVYGYTF
TGTGCCAGCAGCCGAGGGGGCGGACAGGGAGTCTATGGCTACACCTTC
>.|TRBJ2-7|TRBD2|TRBV19
CASSRRAREGSYEQYF
TGTGCCAGTAGCCGTAGGGCGCGGGAGGGCTCCTACGAGCAGTACTTC
>.|TRBJ1-2|.|TRBV15
CATSRDRTRANYGYTF
TGTGCCACCAGCAGAGATAGGACCCGGGCTAACTATGGCTACACCTTC
>.|TRBJ2-7|.|TRBV28
CASSFGSYEQYF
TGTGCCAGCAGTTTTGGGAGTTACGAGCAGTACTTC
>.|TRBJ2-7|.|TRBV23-1
CASSQKGHPRPHYEQYF
TGCGCCAGCAGTCAAAAGGGACACCCAAGACCCCACTACGAGCAGTACTTC
>.|TRBJ1-2|.|TRBV18
CASSPVAEGFADYGYTF
TGTGCCAGCTCACCGGTAGCCGAGGGGTTCGCGGACTATGGCTACACCTTC
>large|TRBJ1-2|.|TRBV15
CATSRGGGKSGYTF
TGTGCCACCAGCAGAGGCGGGGGAAAGAGTGGCTACACCTTC
>.|TRBJ1-6|TRBD1|TRBV25-1
CASSDPHRGDYSPLHF
TGTGCCAGCAGTGACCCTCACAGGGGTGATTATTCACCCCTCCACTTT
>.|TRBJ1-2|.|TRBV7-8
CASSLGSANYGYTF
TGTGCCAGCAGCTTAGGGTCGGCTAACTATGGCTACACCTTC
>.|TRBJ2-3|.|TRBV18
CASSPSGGSTASYTQYF
TGTGCCAGCTCACCCTCCGGTGGTAGCACCGCCTCATATACGCAGTATTTT
>.|TRBJ1-2|.|TRBV11-2
CASSLGGTGHILHYGYTF
TGTGCCAGCAGCTTAGGGGGAACGGGACATATCTTACACTATGGCTACACCTTC
>.|TRBJ1-2|TRBD1|TRBV7-9
CASSSRQGLNYGYTF
TGTGCCAGCAGCTCTAGACAGGGCCTTAACTATGGCTACACCTTC
>.|TRBJ2-6|.|TRBV7-9
CASSLGSGVAGANVLTF
TGTGCCAGCAGCTTAGGGTCCGGGGTTGCTGGGGCCAACGTCCTGACTTTC
>.|TRBJ1-1|TRBD1|TRBV19
CASSMATGVSTEAFF
TGTGCCAGTAGTATGGCGACAGGGGTTTCTACTGAAGCTTTCTTT
>.|TRBJ2-7|TRBD1|TRBV6-6
CATRGTGFNGEQYF
TGTGCCACCAGGGGGACAGGGTTTAATGGCGAGCAGTACTTC
>once|TRBJ1-2|TRBD1|TRBV7-9
CASSPRLTGGRGYTF
TGTGCCAGCAGCCCCCGGTTGACAGGGGGCAGAGGCTACACCTTC
>.|TRBJ2-3|.|TRBV27
CASRFGSTDTQYF
TGTGCCAGCAGATTCGGTAGCACAGATACGCAGTATTTT
>.|TRBJ2-2|TRBD2|TRBV15
CATSREREGAGELFF
TGTGCCACCAGCAGAGAACGGGAGGGAGCCGGGGAGCTGTTTTTT
>.|TRBJ2-3|.|TRBV6-5
CASSTGALDTQYF
TGTGCCAGCAGTACGGGAGCTCTCGATACGCAGTATTTT
>.|TRBJ2-7|.|TRBV7-8
CASSFILGVPTRDDQYF
TGTGCCAGCAGCTTTATCCTCGGGGTTCCGACCAGGGACGACCAGTACTTC
>.|TRBJ2-3|.|TRBV9
CASSAGRGAYTDTQYF
TGTGCCAGCAGCGCAGGTAGGGGGGCCTACACAGATACGCAGTATTTT
>.|TRBJ1-3|.|TRBV9
CASSVGGVLSSGNTIYF
TGTGCCAGCAGCGTAGGGGGGGTCCTCAGCTCTGGAAACACCATATATTTT
>large|TRBJ2-2|.|TRBV14
CASSQTLPGELFF
TGTGCCAGCAGCCAGACTCTCCCCGGGGAGCTGTTTTTT
>.|TRBJ2-7|TRBD2|TRBV10-1
CASTRGRRHEQYF
TGCGCCAGCACCCGCGGGAGAAGACACGAGCAGTACTTC
>once|TRBJ2-7|.|TRBV7-9
CASSWGGQDNEQYF
TGTGCCAGCAGCTGGGGGGGACAGGACAACGAGCAGTACTTC
>.|TRBJ1-6|.|TRBV6-1
CASFFKGNSPLHF
TGTGCCAGCTTTTTTAAGGGGAATTCACCCCTCCACTTT
>.|TRBJ2-1|TRBD2|TRBV25-1
CASSENPRLADYNEQFF
TGTGCCAGCAGTGAAAACCCGCGACTAGCGGACTACAATGAGCAGTTCTTC
>few|TRBJ1-5|TRBD1|TRBV6-6
CASRDRDLAPQHF
TGTGCCAGCAGAGACAGGGACTTAGCGCCCCAGCATTTT
>once|TRBJ2-7|.|TRBV6-5
CASSYSMSRVYEQYF
TGTGCCAGCAGTTACTCGATGTCTAGGGTCTACGAGCAGTACTTC
>.|TRBJ2-7|TRBD1|TRBV11-2
CASIMVAGTGGYEQYF
TGTGCCAGCATCATGGTAGCCGGGACAGGGGGCTACGAGCAGTACTTC
>.|TRBJ2-1|.|TRBV12-1
CASRGAPWVVSNNEQFF
TGTGCCAGCAGAGGTGCCCCGTGGGTGGTTTCCAACAATGAGCAGTTCTTC
>once|TRBJ2-2|.|TRBV4-2
CASSQDKGAAPRELFF
TGTGCCAGCAGCCAAGATAAAGGGGCCGCACCTAGAGAGCTGTTTTTT
>.|TRBJ1-4|.|TRBV5-6
CASSPGQHNEKLFF
TGTGCCAGCAGCCCGGGACAACATAATGAAAAACTGTTTTTT
>few|TRBJ1-1|.|TRBV27
CASSLEVSPEAFF
TGTGCCAGCAGTTTAGAGGTCAGCCCTGAAGCTTTCTTT
>few|TRBJ1-5|.|TRBV7-9
CASSPPDGSQHF
TGTGCCAGCAGCCCACCTGACGGGTCCCAGCATTTT
>once|TRBJ2-7|.|TRBV4-3
CASSQGPQGPSDEQYF
TGCGCCAGCAGCCAAGGGCCACAGGGTCCCTCGGACGAGCAGTACTTC
>.|TRBJ2-7|.|TRBV15
CATSVLPTRYEQYF
TGTGCCACCAGTGTCCTCCCCACCCGGTACGAGCAGTACTTC
>few|TRBJ1-1|.|TRBV6-5
CASSGGTEAFF
TGTGCCAGCAGTGGAGGCACTGAAGCTTTCTTT
>.|TRBJ2-7|TRBD2|TRBV13
CASSLAAGGNPYEQYF
TGTGCCAGCAGCTTAGCCGCGGGAGGTAATCCCTACGAGCAGTACTTC
>.|TRBJ2-6|.|TRBV4-3
CASSPSMWGLSSGANVLTF
TGCGCCAGCAGCCCGTCAATGTGGGGCCTAAGCTCTGGGGCCAACGTCCTGACTTTC
>.|TRBJ2-3|.|TRBV4-3
CASSQGLENTDTQYF
TGCGCCAGCAGCCAAGGACTAGAGAACACAGATACGCAGTATTTT
>.|TRBJ2-7|.|TRBV5-5
CASSLARKGNYEQYF
TGTGCCAGCAGCTTGGCCAGGAAAGGCAACTACGAGCAGTACTTC
>.|TRBJ2-3|.|TRBV27
CASSFRDTQYF
TGTGCCAGCAGTTTCAGAGATACGCAGTATTTT
>.|TRBJ2-5|TRBD1|TRBV4-2
CASSPPDREETQYF
TGTGCCAGCAGCCCACCAGACAGGGAAGAGACCCAGTACTTC